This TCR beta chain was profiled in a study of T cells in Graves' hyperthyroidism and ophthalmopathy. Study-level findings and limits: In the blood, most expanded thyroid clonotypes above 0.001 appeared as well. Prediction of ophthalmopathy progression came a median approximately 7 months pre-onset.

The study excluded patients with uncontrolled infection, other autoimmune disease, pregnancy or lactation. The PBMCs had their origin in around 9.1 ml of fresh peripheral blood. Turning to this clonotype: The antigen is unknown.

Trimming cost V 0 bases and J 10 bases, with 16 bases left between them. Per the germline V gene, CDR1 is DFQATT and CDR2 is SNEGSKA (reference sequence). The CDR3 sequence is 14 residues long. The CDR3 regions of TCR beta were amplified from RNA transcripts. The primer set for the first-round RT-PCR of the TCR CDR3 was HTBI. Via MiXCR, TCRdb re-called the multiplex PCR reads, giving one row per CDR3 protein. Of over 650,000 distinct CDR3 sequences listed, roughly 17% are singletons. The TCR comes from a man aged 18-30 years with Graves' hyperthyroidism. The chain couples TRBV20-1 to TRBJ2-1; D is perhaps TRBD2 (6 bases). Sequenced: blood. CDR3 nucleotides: TGCAGTGCTAGAGATCGAAGGACTACCGGGGAGCAGTTCTTC. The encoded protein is CSARDRRTTGEQFF.